This entry describes one T cell receptor beta chain. What it recognizes is unknown. The data originate from a study of blood T cells in healthy people across ages. Study-wide points: Diversity was higher, and naive CD4+ cells more numerous, in long-lived donors than in aged donors.

PCR was performed a second time for about 6 to 11 cycles using a sample-barcoded 5' primer and a J-beta primer mix. TCRdb reanalysed the 5' RACE reads using MiXCR and keeps one entry per CDR3 protein. The profile shows about 750,000 distinct CDR3 sequences, roughly 50% of them singletons. Germline CDR1 MNHNS, CDR2 SASEGT. The CDR3 covers 14 residues. The V gene lost 1 base and the J gene lost 13 bases, with 14 bases spanning the gap. The receptor's source is a man older than 75 in good health. The chain links TRBV6-1 to TRBJ1-6; tentatively, D is TRBD1 (5 bases). The sequencing input was blood. CDR3 nucleotides: TGTGCCAGCAGTGAAGTCGGTGGGCCAGGGCCCCTCCACTTT. This translates into CASSEVGGPGPLHF.